Listed below are T cell receptor beta chains from one sample, sequenced in a study of CD8 T cells in ankylosing spondylitis. TCRdb redid the calling of the 5' RACE reads with MiXCR, one entry per CDR3 protein. The sample includes a few hundred thousand distinct CDR3 sequences, about 20% of them seen just once. Sequenced: blood, either unsorted or a sorted T cell fraction (not recorded which). The receptors come from a male donor with ankylosing spondylitis. Both conserved end residues are part of each CDR3. The D gene is left open where the match is weak. Not all rows give a size; the values are once, few, many and, for expanded clones, a class.

v_call: TRBV10-3; j_call: TRBJ2-5; d_call: -; clone_size: -; cdr3_length: 15; cdr3_nt: TGTGCCATCAGTGAGTCGGTGTATTTAGGGGACCCAGCCTACTTC; cdr3_aa: CAISESVYLGDPAYF
v_call: TRBV18; j_call: TRBJ2-2; d_call: -; clone_size: -; cdr3_length: 15; cdr3_nt: TGTGCCAGCTCGTCCAAATACGATTTTTACGGGGAGCTGTTTTTT; cdr3_aa: CASSSKYDFYGELFF
v_call: TRBV12-3/TRBV12-4; j_call: TRBJ2-4; d_call: -; clone_size: -; cdr3_length: 13; cdr3_nt: TGTGCCAGCAGTTTTTTGGGAGCAGACATTCAGTACTTC; cdr3_aa: CASSFLGADIQYF
v_call: TRBV5-1; j_call: TRBJ2-4; d_call: -; clone_size: -; cdr3_length: 16; cdr3_nt: TGCGCCAGCAGCCCAGGAAAGGGGTTGTCCAAAAACATTCAGTACTTC; cdr3_aa: CASSPGKGLSKNIQYF
v_call: TRBV2; j_call: TRBJ2-1; d_call: TRBD2; clone_size: -; cdr3_length: 15; cdr3_nt: TGTGCCAGCAGTTACCTTAGCGGGAGGCCCAATGAGCAGTTCTTC; cdr3_aa: CASSYLSGRPNEQFF
v_call: TRBV5-1; j_call: TRBJ2-3; d_call: TRBD1; clone_size: few; cdr3_length: 15; cdr3_nt: TGCGCCAGCAGCTTAGGGACAGGATACACAGATACGCAGTATTTT; cdr3_aa: CASSLGTGYTDTQYF
v_call: TRBV20-1; j_call: TRBJ2-5; d_call: TRBD1; clone_size: many; cdr3_length: 14; cdr3_nt: TGCAGTGCTAGAGCTTGGGACAGCCAAGAGACCCAGTACTTC; cdr3_aa: CSARAWDSQETQYF
v_call: TRBV29-1; j_call: TRBJ1-4; d_call: TRBD1; clone_size: -; cdr3_length: 12; cdr3_nt: TGCAGCGTGGGACAGGGGACCTCTCAACTGTTTTTT; cdr3_aa: CSVGQGTSQLFF
v_call: TRBV20-1; j_call: TRBJ1-1; d_call: TRBD1; clone_size: -; cdr3_length: 14; cdr3_nt: TGCAGTGCTAGAGGGGGGACAGGGAGGACTGAAGCTTTCTTT; cdr3_aa: CSARGGTGRTEAFF
v_call: TRBV25-1; j_call: TRBJ2-3; d_call: -; clone_size: -; cdr3_length: 15; cdr3_nt: TGTGCCAGCAGTGGTCACACCACCGCAACAGATACGCAGTATTTT; cdr3_aa: CASSGHTTATDTQYF
v_call: TRBV20-1; j_call: TRBJ2-5; d_call: -; clone_size: -; cdr3_length: 13; cdr3_nt: TGCAGTGCTAATCCCCCAGGTCAAGAGACCCAGTACTTC; cdr3_aa: CSANPPGQETQYF
v_call: TRBV4-2; j_call: TRBJ2-2; d_call: TRBD2; clone_size: few; cdr3_length: 15; cdr3_nt: TGTGCCAGCAGCCAAGGGACTAGCGGATGGGGGGAGCTGTTTTTT; cdr3_aa: CASSQGTSGWGELFF
v_call: TRBV6-1; j_call: TRBJ2-7; d_call: TRBD1; clone_size: few; cdr3_length: 17; cdr3_nt: TGTGCCAGCACCCGCCTGTGGGACAGCGGACCGAGGAACGAGCAGTACTTC; cdr3_aa: CASTRLWDSGPRNEQYF
v_call: TRBV5-1; j_call: TRBJ2-3; d_call: -; clone_size: few; cdr3_length: 16; cdr3_nt: TGCGCCAGCAGCTTGCCAGGTAGCGGATACACAGATACGCAGTATTTT; cdr3_aa: CASSLPGSGYTDTQYF
v_call: TRBV12-3/TRBV12-4; j_call: TRBJ1-1; d_call: -; clone_size: few; cdr3_length: 11; cdr3_nt: TGTGCCAGCAGCCGCGGACAAAAAGCTTTCTTT; cdr3_aa: CASSRGQKAFF
v_call: TRBV7-8; j_call: TRBJ2-3; d_call: -; clone_size: -; cdr3_length: 14; cdr3_nt: TGTGCCAGCAGCTTACGGGGTTTCACAGATACGCAGTATTTT; cdr3_aa: CASSLRGFTDTQYF
v_call: TRBV20-1; j_call: TRBJ2-7; d_call: -; clone_size: -; cdr3_length: 15; cdr3_nt: TGCAGTGCTAGAGTATTGCAGGGAGGTGGATACGAGCAGTACTTC; cdr3_aa: CSARVLQGGGYEQYF
v_call: TRBV4-2; j_call: TRBJ2-2; d_call: -; clone_size: -; cdr3_length: 14; cdr3_nt: TGTGCCAGCAGCCAAGGCGAGGACACCGGGGAGCTGTTTTTT; cdr3_aa: CASSQGEDTGELFF
v_call: TRBV9; j_call: TRBJ1-6; d_call: -; clone_size: -; cdr3_length: 16; cdr3_nt: TGTGCCAGCAGCGTCCAGGGAGGAGGGCCCAATTCACCCCTCCACTTT; cdr3_aa: CASSVQGGGPNSPLHF
v_call: TRBV7-2; j_call: TRBJ1-2; d_call: -; clone_size: few; cdr3_length: 13; cdr3_nt: TGTGCCAGCAGCTTAGCGACCGGGGGGCGTTACACCTTC; cdr3_aa: CASSLATGGRYTF
v_call: TRBV7-7; j_call: TRBJ2-3; d_call: TRBD2; clone_size: -; cdr3_length: 16; cdr3_nt: TGTGCCAGCAGCTTACACCCTAGCGGGAGATTAGATACGCAGTATTTT; cdr3_aa: CASSLHPSGRLDTQYF
v_call: TRBV7-9; j_call: TRBJ2-6; d_call: -; clone_size: -; cdr3_length: 16; cdr3_nt: TGTGCCAGCAGCTCCTCGACACCCTCTGGGGCCAACGTCCTGACTTTC; cdr3_aa: CASSSSTPSGANVLTF
v_call: TRBV28; j_call: TRBJ1-2; d_call: -; clone_size: -; cdr3_length: 12; cdr3_nt: TGTGCCAGCGGAGGAACTAACTATGGCTACACCTTC; cdr3_aa: CASGGTNYGYTF
v_call: TRBV7-8; j_call: TRBJ2-1; d_call: TRBD2; clone_size: -; cdr3_length: 16; cdr3_nt: TGTGCCAGCAGCGGGATGGGACTACGAATCTTGAATGAGCAGTTCTTC; cdr3_aa: CASSGMGLRILNEQFF
v_call: TRBV20-1; j_call: TRBJ2-7; d_call: TRBD1; clone_size: many; cdr3_length: 12; cdr3_nt: TGCAGTGCTAACAGGGGACCCTACGAGCAGTACTTC; cdr3_aa: CSANRGPYEQYF
v_call: TRBV3-1; j_call: TRBJ2-7; d_call: -; clone_size: -; cdr3_length: 15; cdr3_nt: TGTGCCAGCAGCCAAGACGGCCGTGTTTTGGACGAGCAGTACTTC; cdr3_aa: CASSQDGRVLDEQYF
v_call: TRBV24-1; j_call: TRBJ2-5; d_call: -; clone_size: few; cdr3_length: 13; cdr3_nt: TGTGCCACCAGTGATTCCCACCAAGAGACCCAGTACTTC; cdr3_aa: CATSDSHQETQYF
v_call: TRBV12-3/TRBV12-4; j_call: TRBJ2-7; d_call: -; clone_size: -; cdr3_length: 13; cdr3_nt: TGTGCCAGCAGTCACACCACAGGCTACGAGCAGTACTTC; cdr3_aa: CASSHTTGYEQYF
v_call: TRBV18; j_call: TRBJ2-1; d_call: -; clone_size: -; cdr3_length: 14; cdr3_nt: TGTGCCAGCTCACCACCGGTGGCACTGAATGAGCAGTTCTTC; cdr3_aa: CASSPPVALNEQFF
v_call: TRBV7-9; j_call: TRBJ1-6; d_call: -; clone_size: few; cdr3_length: 16; cdr3_nt: TGTGCCAGCAGCTTATTGGGACAACCAGATTATTCACCCCTCCACTTT; cdr3_aa: CASSLLGQPDYSPLHF
v_call: TRBV4-3; j_call: TRBJ2-3; d_call: -; clone_size: -; cdr3_length: 15; cdr3_nt: TGCGCCAGCAGCCAAGATGGGGATAGCACAGATACGCAGTATTTT; cdr3_aa: CASSQDGDSTDTQYF
v_call: TRBV7-8; j_call: TRBJ1-2; d_call: -; clone_size: -; cdr3_length: 15; cdr3_nt: TGTGCCAGCAGCTGGGGGAGAACAACTAACTATGGCTACACCTTC; cdr3_aa: CASSWGRTTNYGYTF
v_call: TRBV5-1; j_call: TRBJ2-3; d_call: -; clone_size: -; cdr3_length: 15; cdr3_nt: TGCGCCAGCACCCCGGACTCCACGAGCACAGATACGCAGTATTTT; cdr3_aa: CASTPDSTSTDTQYF
v_call: TRBV29-1; j_call: TRBJ2-7; d_call: -; clone_size: -; cdr3_length: 12; cdr3_nt: TGCAGCGGAGGTCCTTTCTCCTACGAGCAGTACTTC; cdr3_aa: CSGGPFSYEQYF
v_call: TRBV15; j_call: TRBJ2-5; d_call: -; clone_size: -; cdr3_length: 13; cdr3_nt: TGTGCCACCAGCAGAGATCATGGGGAGACCCAGTACTTC; cdr3_aa: CATSRDHGETQYF
v_call: TRBV10-3; j_call: TRBJ1-3; d_call: TRBD1; clone_size: few; cdr3_length: 14; cdr3_nt: TGTGCCATCAGTGAGTGGACAGGTGGAAACACCATATATTTT; cdr3_aa: CAISEWTGGNTIYF
v_call: TRBV20-1; j_call: TRBJ2-3; d_call: TRBD1; clone_size: few; cdr3_length: 12; cdr3_nt: TGCAGTGCTCAAACAGGGGCAGATACGCAGTATTTT; cdr3_aa: CSAQTGADTQYF
v_call: TRBV29-1; j_call: TRBJ2-3; d_call: TRBD2; clone_size: -; cdr3_length: 16; cdr3_nt: TGCAGCGTGCTACGCTCGGGACTAGCGGCCACAGATACGCAGTATTTT; cdr3_aa: CSVLRSGLAATDTQYF
v_call: TRBV28; j_call: TRBJ2-3; d_call: -; clone_size: few; cdr3_length: 14; cdr3_nt: TGTGCCAGCCTCCCCGGGAGAAGCACAGATACGCAGTATTTT; cdr3_aa: CASLPGRSTDTQYF
v_call: TRBV7-9; j_call: TRBJ2-7; d_call: -; clone_size: few; cdr3_length: 14; cdr3_nt: TGTGCCAGCAGCTTACTTACAGACTCCTACGAGCAGTACTTC; cdr3_aa: CASSLLTDSYEQYF